This TCR beta chain originates from a study of T cell repertoires in cytomegalovirus infection. Study summary: Use of recently identified HLA-C-restricted and well-studied HLA-B-restricted CMV epitopes was part of the study. Carrying CMV and the relevant HLA type showed in public TCR beta signatures. Notes on the study in general: Clonotypes of TCR beta that were HLA-C-restricted and CMV-specific dominated the ex vivo response. Frequencies of public TCR beta families were cumulated, and this identified carriers of CMV plus the relevant HLA.

This CDR3 comprises 13 residues. The germline V and J ends were trimmed by 2 bases and 3 bases, with 8 bases remaining between them. Germline values: CDR1 MNHEY, CDR2 SVGAGI. TCRdb ran MiXCR on the reads and lists one entry per CDR3 protein. The top ten clones hold less than 30% of a sample with about 51,000 distinct CDR3 sequences, over 15% of them seen once. With regard to this clonotype: Its antigen remains unknown.

The input for sequencing was CD8+ T cells from cultured PBMCs, taken from culture after CMV antigen stimulation. The rearrangement joins TRBV6-5 to TRBJ2-7; weak D call: TRBD2 (6 bases). The sequence was collected from a human donor in good health (CMV status not recorded). Some clones in this sample may be carry-over from other donors' samples. The CDR3 nucleotides are TGTGCCAGCAGTTACGAGGAGGGCTACGAGCAGTACTTC. As protein: CASSYEEGYEQYF.